This T cell receptor beta chain was sequenced during a study of beta chain features in type 1 diabetes. The study, taken as a whole, reports: There was a possibility that cDNA sequencing over-represented cells with high TCR expression. A moderate, significant TCRB CDR3 shortening appeared in type 1 diabetes across four CD4+ subsets. Patients and controls would share equally any PCR tilt toward shorter templates.

Expressed TCRB transcripts got sequenced, as all isolated RNA was reverse transcribed. Measured with immunoSEQ multiplex PCR; TCRdb has only the in-frame clones, and not every one. This sample has 680,000 or so clones; around 15% occur once, and the top ten carry around 0.095%. This clone appeared a single time. What it binds is unknown. The CDR3 contains 14 residues. J was trimmed by 5 bases and V by 6 bases; bases with no gene match: 9. Germline values: CDR1 SGHVS, CDR2 FNYEAQ. The V and J genes are TRBV7-6 and TRBJ2-7, with 8 bases aligning to TRBD2. The clonotype was recovered from a young man in good health. Sample: naive CD4+ T cells from blood. The CDR3 loop reads CASSAEAGGNEQYF. The CDR3 bases are TGTGCCAGCAGTGCAGAGGCGGGGGGAAACGAGCAGTACTTC.